The 22 T cell receptor beta chains listed next were all sequenced from one sample in a study of T cell responses to AZD1222 COVID-19 vaccine (TCRdb year 2021). The protocol used for the library was the immunoSEQ multiplex PCR assay. In its TCRdb copy, this immuneACCESS table keeps in-frame sequences only and misses some clones. Where compared with another copy, unresolved V genes explain less than half of these, and the others have no known cause. The sample includes about 110,000 clones, with approximately 90% observed a single time. The top ten hold approximately 8.1% of the sample. What the time point label conveys for this sample: baseline before first vaccination. This specimen was peripheral blood, taken on day 0 of AZD1222 vaccination. Receptors originate from an adult in good health.

The V and J genes are TRBV6-6 and TRBJ2-5, with D perhaps assigned TRBD1 or TRBD2 (5 bases each). CDR1 is MNHNY and CDR2 is SVGAGI in the germline V gene (reference sequence). There are 14 residues in the CDR3. V lost 5 bases and J lost 5, with 15 bases in between. The CDR3 loop is CASSDPGRLETQYF. The CDR3 bases are TGTGCCAGCAGTGACCCGGGGCGTCTCGAGACCCAGTACTTC.

The chain links TRBV28 to TRBJ1-1, with D possibly being TRBD1 (5 bases). Between the trimmed V and J ends, which lost 2 bases and 1 base, there was a span of 14 bases. The V gene's germline CDR1 is MDHEN and CDR2 SYDVKM. The CDR3 consists of 16 residues. The CDR3 loop is CASSLMSGAPNTEAFF. The DNA of the CDR3 is TGTGCCAGCAGTTTAATGTCCGGGGCCCCGAACACTGAAGCTTTCTTT. Using reference TRBV28 and TRBJ1-1 for the parts outside the CDR3, the full variable domain is DVKVTQSSRYLVKRTGEKVFLECVQDMDHENMFWYRQDPGLGLRLIYFSYDVKMKEKGDIPEGYSVSREKKERFSLILESASTNQTSMYLCASSLMSGAPNTEAFFGQGTRLTVV.

The chain carries TRBV5-1 and TRBJ2-7; TRBD1 or TRBD2 may be the D gene (5 bases each). This CDR3 contains 13 residues. The germline V and J ends were trimmed by 4 bases and 6 bases, with 14 bases remaining between them. CDR1 SGHRS and CDR2 YFSETQ come from the germline V gene. The CDR3 DNA reads as TGCGCCAGCAGCCCTCATGACAGCGGCGAGCAGTACTTC. Its protein is CASSPHDSGEQYF.

The rearrangement links TRBV6-4 to TRBJ2-3; 7 nucleotides line up with TRBD2. Trimming at V came to 6 bases and at J to 0 bases, leaving 6 bases not matched to a gene. CDR3 length: 15 amino acids. Germline V gene data show CDR1 as MRHNA and CDR2 as SNTAGT. The CDR3, as DNA: TGTGCCAGCAGATTAAACGGGAGGAGCACAGATACGCAGTATTTT. This codes for CASRLNGRSTDTQYF.

The CDR3 DNA reads as TGTGCCAGCAGCCAAGAAGGGGGGACAGGGAATGAGCAGTTCTTC. Translating it yields CASSQEGGTGNEQFF. The genes are TRBV4-2 and TRBJ2-1; the match to TRBD1 covers 9 bases. Looked up from germline, CDR1 is LGHNA and CDR2 is YNFKEQ. CDR3 length: 15 residues. Trimming at V came to 0 bases and at J to 7 bases, leaving 4 bases not matched to a gene.

The chain couples TRBV10-3 to TRBJ2-2; 7 positions match TRBD1. The length of the CDR3 is 19 residues. The trim removed 0 bases at V and 0 bases at J, leaving 10 bases unmatched. The germline V gene has CDR1 ENHRY and CDR2 SYGVKD. DNA of the CDR3: TGTGCCATCAGTGAGTCTGTTGGGACAGTCACCGCGAACACCGGGGAGCTGTTTTTT. Its protein is CAISESVGTVTANTGELFF.

The chain joins TRBV23-1 to TRBJ2-6; D remains unclear. TRBV23-1 is an ORF, with its function uncertain. V was shortened by 4 bases and J by 0 bases, with 19 bases between the two germline ends. This CDR3 has 19 amino acids. The CDR3 loop is CASSPCLMQEHSGANVLTF. The CDR3, as DNA: TGCGCCAGCAGTCCGTGTTTGATGCAGGAGCACTCTGGGGCCAACGTCCTGACTTTC.

The chain joins TRBV3-1 (or the pseudogene TRBV3-2) to TRBJ1-1; 9 nucleotides agree with TRBD1. The CDR3 runs 16 residues. CDR1 LGHDT and CDR2 YNNKEL come from the germline V gene (reference sequence). Trimming removed 4 bases from V and 4 bases from J; junction bases left unmatched: 10. CDR3 in DNA: TGTGCCAGCAGCCGAAACCTACAGGGGGCCCCCACTGAAGCTTTCTTT. Translating gives CASSRNLQGAPTEAFF.

In this sample, this clone turned up a few times. The V and J genes are TRBV28 and TRBJ1-5; D remains ambiguous. CDR3 size: 8 residues. Germline V gene sequence: CDR1 MDHEN, CDR2 SYDVKM. V gave up 11 bases and J gave up 10 bases, with 6 bases separating them. In DNA form, the CDR3 reads TGTGCCCTTGGTCCCCAGCATTTT. Translating it yields CALGPQHF.

The rearrangement links TRBV7-2 to TRBJ2-7; TRBD2 aligns across 11 bases. J lost 1 base, V lost 2 bases, and 1 base had no gene match. The CDR3 covers 15 residues. Per germline, CDR1 SGHTA and CDR2 FQGNSA. In DNA, the CDR3 is TGTGCCAGCAGCTTACTAGCGGGGGGTTCCTACGAGCAGTACTTC. This encodes CASSLLAGGSYEQYF.

This chain connects TRBV12-3 or TRBV12-4 to TRBJ1-2; TRBD1 matches 8 bases. The CDR3 sequence is 12 residues long. V lost 2 bases to trimming and J lost 8 bases; unmatched junction nucleotides: 1. The CDR3 DNA follows: TGTGCCAGCAGTTTACAGGGGGCCGGCTACACCTTC. This encodes CASSLQGAGYTF.

The CDR3: CASSQRVFFYGYTF. For the CDR3, the DNA is TGCGCCAGCAGCCAACGGGTGTTCTTCTATGGCTACACCTTC. The rearrangement joins TRBV4-1 to TRBJ1-2; D is unresolved. Germline lookup yields CDR1 MGHRA and CDR2 YSYEKL. CDR3 length: 14 amino acids. Trimming stripped 2 bases from V and 4 bases from J, with 11 bases between.

The chain has TRBV4-3 and TRBJ2-2; no clear D. Germline V lookup: CDR1 LGHNA, CDR2 YSLEER. V lost 6 bases, J lost 8 bases, and 19 bases lay in between. The CDR3 length is 15 residues. CDR3 loop: CASRDDLGLGGELFF. CDR3 sequence (DNA): TGCGCCAGCAGGGATGATCTCGGCCTGGGGGGGGAGCTGTTTTTT.

The V gene is TRBV5-1, the J gene TRBJ2-1; D not certain. Trimming took 0 bases from V and 7 from J, leaving 8 bases between them. This CDR3 contains 13 residues. Germline V lookup: CDR1 SGHRS, CDR2 YFSETQ. In nucleotides, the CDR3 is TGCGCCAGCAGCTTGGTCTGGGGTAATGAGCAGTTCTTC. Translating gives CASSLVWGNEQFF.

The chain uses TRBV15 and TRBJ1-5; TRBD1 matches at 7 bases. Germline loops: CDR1 LNHNV, CDR2 YYDKDF (reference sequence). After removal of 9 bases from V and 2 bases from J, the junction contained 16 bases not matched to a gene. This CDR3 has 17 residues. CDR3 sequence (DNA): TGTGCCACGGCTTCCCGGGACAGACTTATGGGCAATCAGCCCCAGCATTTT. This codes for CATASRDRLMGNQPQHF.

V is TRBV19 and J is TRBJ1-1; D gene ambiguous. Trimming removed 10 bases from V and 1 base from J, with 10 bases in between. The CDR3 has 12 amino acids. Germline V gives CDR1 LNHDA, CDR2 SQIVND (reference sequence). The CDR3 nucleotides are TGTGCCACCGGTACGGGGAACACTGAAGCTTTCTTT. It encodes CATGTGNTEAFF. The full variable domain, in which reference TRBV19 and TRBJ1-1 provide the parts outside the CDR3, is DGGITQSPKYLFRKEGQNVTLSCEQNLNHDAMYWYRQDPGQGLRLIYYSQIVNDFQKGDIAEGYSVSREKKESFPLTVTSAQKNPTAFYLCATGTGNTEAFFGQGTRLTVV.

The rearrangement uses TRBV18 and TRBJ2-3, with D perhaps matching TRBD2 (5 bases). Trimming stripped 2 bases from V and 7 bases from J, with 16 bases between. The CDR3 sequence is 15 residues long. Germline assignment: CDR1 KGHSH and CDR2 LQKENI. DNA for the CDR3: TGTGCCAGCTCACCAGGACTGCCTGATGTAAATACGCAGTATTTT. It yields the protein CASSPGLPDVNTQYF.

About this clone itself: A junction end diverges from the germline sequence, so it may reflect a read error. The genes are TRBV19 and TRBJ1-1, with D possibly matching TRBD1 (6 bases). This CDR3 spans 15 amino acids. Per the germline V gene, CDR1 is LNHDA and CDR2 is SQIVND (reference sequence). The CDR3 loop reads CASSIGEGEVTEAFF. DNA for the CDR3: TGTGCCAGTAGTATAGGTGAGGGGGAGGTCACTGAAGCCTTCTTT.

The gene calls are TRBV7-8 and TRBJ2-7; TRBD2 aligns across 10 bases. Germline CDR1 SGHVS, CDR2 FQNEAQ. V gave up 6 bases and J gave up 3 bases; unmatched junction bases: 2. CDR3 length: 13 residues. This chain's CDR3 is CASRSSGSYEQYF. The CDR3 DNA follows: TGTGCCAGCAGGTCTAGCGGGAGCTACGAGCAGTACTTC. The full variable domain, completed using reference TRBV7-8 and TRBJ2-7, is GAGVSQSPRYKVAKRGQDVALRCDPISGHVSLFWYQQALGQGPEFLTYFQNEAQLDKSGLPSDRFFAERPEGSVSTLKIQRTQQEDSAVYLCASRSSGSYEQYFGPGTRLTVT.

CDR3 in amino acids: CASTTEILGGQPQHF. CDR3 in DNA: TGTGCCAGCACCACCGAGATCCTGGGCGGGCAGCCCCAGCATTTT. The rearrangement links TRBV28 to TRBJ1-5, with no clear D. The CDR3 sequence is 15 residues long. Looked up from germline, CDR1 is MDHEN and CDR2 is SYDVKM. The V and J ends lost 7 bases and 7 bases respectively, with 20 bases between them.

This clone was seen once. This sequence joins TRBV7-2 and TRBJ2-3; no definite D call. V was pared by 1 base and J by 4 bases, with 15 bases between. The CDR3 runs 16 residues. Germline assignment: CDR1 SGHTA and CDR2 FQGNSA. CDR3 sequence reads: CASSLGLRVGSDTQYF. The CDR3 DNA reads TGTGCCAGCAGCTTAGGGTTACGGGTTGGGTCAGATACGCAGTATTTT.

The chain recombines TRBV6-2 or TRBV6-3 with TRBJ1-5, with 8 nucleotides matching TRBD1. The length of the CDR3 is 15 residues. Looked up from germline, CDR1 is MNHEY and CDR2 is SVGEGT. With V trimmed by 0 bases and J by 7 bases, 5 bases remained unmatched. Here the CDR3 reads CASSYSGTGHQPQHF. Here the CDR3 DNA reads TGTGCCAGCAGTTACTCGGGGACAGGTCACCAGCCCCAGCATTTT.